This TCR beta chain was sequenced during a study of blood T cells in healthy people across ages. This clonotype was seen repeatedly, ten times or more. CDR1 and CDR2 (germline): MDHEN, SYDVKM. The CDR3 is 16 residues long. V gave up 7 bases and J gave up 5 bases; unmatched junction bases: 12. A second roughly 6 to 12 cycle PCR used barcoded and J-beta primers. From the 5' RACE reads, TCRdb called clonotypes with MiXCR, one entry per CDR3 protein. The repertoire holds hundreds of thousands of distinct CDR3 sequences, with approximately 30% as singletons. Each donor was a healthy Caucasian individual from Russia, aged roughly 6 to 90. Each donor's blood draw was 7.5 to 10 milliliters of peripheral blood.

This TCR was sampled from a woman older than 75 in good health. This rearrangement joins TRBV28 to TRBJ2-3; 10 bases are a match to TRBD1. Sequenced sample: blood. In nucleotides, the CDR3 is TGTGCCAGCAACCCGAGGACCAGGACAGGGGGAGATACGCAGTATTTT. It is translated as CASNPRTRTGGDTQYF.